This T cell receptor (beta chain) came from a study of blood T cell repertoires in COVID-19. Across the whole study: COVID-19 samples, acute and convalescent, were from the United States, Italy and Spain. Nucleic acid was either cDNA or gDNA, and it came from T cells, B-cell-depleted T cells, or PBMCs.

The authors' processing: Estimation of nucleated cell counts relied on the amplification of reference gene primers. TCRdb's table, derived via immunoSEQ multiplex PCR, lists solely in-frame clones and lacks some. Clone size and the V and J calls come from that table; the DNA yielded D and trimming. The sample lists about 670,000 clones; around 90% were seen once. V was clipped by 2 bases and J by 2 bases; unmatched bases: 7. Looked up from germline, CDR1 is MGHRA and CDR2 is YSYEKL. This CDR3 region has 17 residues. The V call is TRBV4-1, the J call TRBJ1-1; 11 positions agree with TRBD1. Source material: peripheral blood. This clonotype originated in a woman between 18 and 30 years old with acute or convalescent COVID-19. DNA of the CDR3: TGCGCCAGCAGCCAACTATGGGGACAGGGGGAAAACACTGAAGCTTTCTTT. Translation gives CASSQLWGQGENTEAFF.